This T cell receptor beta chain was profiled in a study of blood T cell repertoires in COVID-19. Produced via immunoSEQ multiplex PCR; TCRdb's table is partial and in-frame only. This sample carries 45,000 to 55,000 clones, roughly 89% of them seen once, and the ten largest clones take about 1.6%. This clone was seen just once. CDR1 and CDR2 from the germline V gene are SEHNR and FQNEAQ (reference sequence). The CDR3 is 15 amino acids. Trimming shortened V by 6 bases and J by 2 bases, and 15 bases separated the two germline ends. The clonotype originates from a man in his forties or fifties with acute or convalescent COVID-19. This chain uses TRBV7-9 with TRBJ2-3, with D possibly matching TRBD2 (6 bases). The sequenced material came from peripheral blood. CDR3 bases: TGTGCCAGCAGACCGTATAGCGGTTCCACAGATACGCAGTATTTT. Protein: CASRPYSGSTDTQYF. Full variable domain (remainder filled in from reference TRBV7-9 and TRBJ2-3): DTGVSQNPRHKITKRGQNVTFRCDPISEHNRLYWYRQTLGQGPEFLTYFQNEAQLEKSRLLSDRFSAERPKGSFSTLEIQRTEQGDSAMYLCASRPYSGSTDTQYFGPGTRLTVL.